This T cell receptor beta chain originates from a study of T cells after yellow fever vaccination. For the study at large: The fractions with low cell numbers were processed using SMART-Seq v4 Ultra Low Input.

Notes on the study in general: Detected again after the booster were most primary-vaccination clones, at 96% CD4 and 80% to 90% CD8.

This clonotype has a count of ten or more. Its matching antigen is unknown. The germline V gene has CDR1 LGHNA and CDR2 YSLEER. The CDR3 runs to 13 residues. Trimming left V 2 bases short and J 3 bases short, with 7 bases between. It was through 5'RACE template switching that TCR cDNA was made, with a universal primer site and UMIs added. TCRdb re-called the 5' RACE reads through MiXCR, storing one row per CDR3 protein. The sample lists 200,000 to 300,000 distinct CDR3 sequences; about 7% were seen once. This TCR derives from a man under 40 who received the YFV17D yellow fever vaccine. Sequences were derived from CD4+ T cells sorted from PBMCs, sampled 15 days after the yellow fever booster vaccination. The chain couples TRBV4-3 to TRBJ1-1, with D uncertain. CDR3 residues: CASSQREYTEAFF. DNA of the CDR3: TGCGCCAGCAGCCAAAGGGAGTACACTGAAGCTTTCTTT.